This TCR beta chain emerged from a study of early T cells in non-severe SARS-CoV-2 infection. Individual cDNA molecules were tagged with unique molecular identifiers. One entry per CDR3 protein results from TCRdb running MiXCR on the 5' RACE reads. The sample lists under 45,000 distinct CDR3 sequences, 6% to 8% seen once, with around 23% in the top ten. This clonotype occurred many times. J lost 0 bases, V lost 7 bases, and 3 bases had no gene match. Germline lookup yields CDR1 MNHNY and CDR2 SVGAGI (reference sequence). CDR3 size: 13 residues. The V gene is TRBV6-6, the J gene TRBJ2-7; 7 nucleotides line up with TRBD2. The sequence came from an adult who was a healthcare worker with PCR-confirmed SARS-CoV-2 infection or an uninfected control (not recorded which). Sequenced here: whole blood, sampled at baseline. The CDR3 is CASTASGSYEQYF. Here the CDR3 DNA reads TGTGCCAGCACCGCTAGCGGCTCCTACGAGCAGTACTTC.